This T cell receptor beta chain was obtained from a study of tumor-infiltrating lymphocytes in localized non-small cell lung cancer. Germline V gene sequence: CDR1 SGHKS, CDR2 YYEKEE (reference sequence). The CDR3 contains 14 residues. The germline V and J ends were trimmed by 2 bases and 2 bases, with 9 bases remaining between them. Data came from immunoSEQ multiplex PCR; TCRdb stores just in-frame clones and leaves some out. The sample yields about 16,000 clones, 40% to 45% seen once. This clone occurred a few times. The sequencing input was lung tumor tissue. The receptor was derived from a human donor with non-small cell lung cancer. V is TRBV5-5 and J is TRBJ2-3; a weak D match, TRBD2 (6 bases). Written as DNA, the CDR3 is TGTGCCAGCAGCTTTGCGGGGTACACAGATACGCAGTATTTT. Its protein is CASSFAGYTDTQYF.